A selection of T cell receptor beta chains follows, all from one sample in a study of identical twins. Via MiXCR, TCRdb re-called the 5' RACE reads, giving one row per CDR3 protein. The sample includes hundreds of thousands of distinct CDR3 sequences, 20% to 25% of them seen just once. These data were also filed under a second study, of yellow fever vaccine responses in identical twins.

Sequencing was carried out using CD4+ T cells sorted from blood. All receptors come from a woman under 30 in good health. Both conserved end residues are part of each CDR3. The D gene is left open where the match is weak. The listing skips clone size in some rows; elsewhere it reads once, few, many or a size class.

j_call v_call clone_size d_call cdr3_nt cdr3_aa
TRBJ2-5 TRBV20-1 NA NA TGCAGTGCTAGGAGTGTGCTATCCCAAGAGACCCAGTACTTC CSARSVLSQETQYF
TRBJ2-2 TRBV5-1 few NA TGCGCCAGCAGCTTGTCCGCCGCGGGCACCGGGGAGCTGTTTTTT CASSLSAAGTGELFF
TRBJ2-1 TRBV7-2 NA NA TGTGCCAGCAGCTTAGCGGTTTCGCTCACCCTCAATGAGCAGTTCTTC CASSLAVSLTLNEQFF
TRBJ2-1 TRBV20-1 few TRBD2 TGCAGTGCTAGTGCCAGCGGGAGTTGGAGTGAGCAGTTCTTC CSASASGSWSEQFF
TRBJ2-1 TRBV11-1 few TRBD2 TGTGCCAGCAGCTTAGGCCCCCTACTGCGGGAGGGGGTCTATGAGCAGTTCTTC CASSLGPLLREGVYEQFF
TRBJ2-1 TRBV20-1 NA NA TGCAGTGCTAGGTCTAGCAGCAATGAGCAGTTCTTC CSARSSSNEQFF
TRBJ2-6 TRBV5-1 NA TRBD1 TGCGCCAGCAGCAACGGACAGGGCATAGCTGGGGCCAACGTCCTGACTTTC CASSNGQGIAGANVLTF
TRBJ2-1 TRBV6-5 few TRBD2 TGTGCCAGCAGTATACTAGCGGGAGTGCCATACAATGAGCAGTTCTTC CASSILAGVPYNEQFF
TRBJ2-2 TRBV3-1 NA NA TGTGCCAGCAGCCAAGGATTTATTACCGGGGAGCTGTTTTTT CASSQGFITGELFF
TRBJ2-5 TRBV12-3/TRBV12-4 NA NA TGTGCCAGCAGTTTAAGAGGGTCCAGGGCGGAAGAGACCCAGTACTTC CASSLRGSRAEETQYF
TRBJ1-5 TRBV28 few NA TGTGCCATCTACGAAGGGGGTAGCAATCAGCCCCAGCATTTT CAIYEGGSNQPQHF
TRBJ2-5 TRBV25-1 few NA TGTGCCAGCAGTGACAGAACCATACAAGAGACCCAGTACTTC CASSDRTIQETQYF
TRBJ2-1 TRBV5-1 few NA TGCGCCAGCAGCTTCTCCCCTCGGACTCGAGACGGTGAGCAGTTCTTC CASSFSPRTRDGEQFF
TRBJ1-2 TRBV24-1 few NA TGTGCCACCAGTGACGACACGAGGGGCTACGGCTACACCTTC CATSDDTRGYGYTF
TRBJ2-3 TRBV27 few NA TGTGCCAGCAGTTTCGCCAAGCGCACAGATACGCAGTATTTT CASSFAKRTDTQYF
TRBJ2-5 TRBV29-1 few TRBD2 TGCAGCGCCATCGGAGCGGGAACCTTTGAGACCCAGTACTTC CSAIGAGTFETQYF
TRBJ2-2 TRBV6-5 NA TRBD2 TGTGCCAGCAGTTCCGGGACTAGCTTCACCGGGGAGCTGTTTTTT CASSSGTSFTGELFF
TRBJ2-1 TRBV27 NA TRBD2 TGTGCCAGCGGGAGGGGAGGCGCCTACAATGAGCAGTTCTTC CASGRGGAYNEQFF
TRBJ1-1 TRBV9 few NA TGTGCCAGCAGCGTACCGATTGAAGCTTTCTTT CASSVPIEAFF
TRBJ2-5 TRBV7-6 NA TRBD2 TGTGCCAGCAGCTTCGATGCGGGAGGGTGGGAGACCCAGTACTTC CASSFDAGGWETQYF
TRBJ2-2 TRBV3-1 many NA TGTGCCAGCAGACGACAGGGAGGGACCGGGGAGCTGTTTTTT CASRRQGGTGELFF
TRBJ2-1 TRBV9 few NA TGTGCCAGCAGCGTAGCAGTGTTGGGTAGCTCCTACAATGAGCAGTTCTTC CASSVAVLGSSYNEQFF
TRBJ1-2 TRBV12-3/TRBV12-4 NA TRBD1 TGTGCCAGCAGTTTAGCCCAGGGGGGCTATGGCTACACCTTC CASSLAQGGYGYTF
TRBJ2-1 TRBV19 few TRBD2 TGTGCCAGTAATTCGGGACTAGCGGGAGTTGCGTTCTTC CASNSGLAGVAFF
TRBJ2-2 TRBV9 NA TRBD1 TGTGCCAGCAGCCCCAGACAGGGGGTTGGCGGGGAGCTGTTTTTT CASSPRQGVGGELFF
TRBJ2-1 TRBV4-1 few TRBD2 TGCGCCAGCAGCCATTCGACTAGCGGGGCAAACAATGAGCAGTTCTTC CASSHSTSGANNEQFF
TRBJ2-7 TRBV5-1 few TRBD1 TGCGCCAGCAGCTTGGAGGGGACAGGGCTGCCCTACGAGCAGTACTTC CASSLEGTGLPYEQYF
TRBJ1-1 TRBV29-1 few NA TGCAGCGTAAAAGGACGACTAGGGAACACTGAAGCTTTCTTT CSVKGRLGNTEAFF
TRBJ2-5 TRBV3-1 few NA TGTGCCAGCAGCCAAGTTGAGGTCCGAGAGACCCAGTACTTC CASSQVEVRETQYF
TRBJ2-5 TRBV9 NA NA TGTGCCAGCAGCGTAGGGGAACAAGAGACCCAGTACTTC CASSVGEQETQYF
TRBJ1-2 TRBV5-1 NA NA TGCGCCAGCAGCTTCCATTTTCGGGACGCCTCGGGTCATGGCTACACCTTC CASSFHFRDASGHGYTF
TRBJ1-4 TRBV4-1 few TRBD1 TGCGCCAGCAGCCGGGGGACAGGGCCTAATGAAAAACTGTTTTTT CASSRGTGPNEKLFF
TRBJ2-3 TRBV3-1 NA TRBD2 TGTGCCAGCAGCCAAACCTACCCCCCGGGACTAGTATCCCGCACAGATACGCAGTATTTT CASSQTYPPGLVSRTDTQYF